The 23 T cell receptor beta chains below were found in one sample sequenced in a study of blood T cell repertoires in COVID-19 (dated by TCRdb to 2020 to 2021). Receptor libraries were prepared by the immunoSEQ multiplex PCR assay. In TCRdb, the immuneACCESS table is reduced to in-frame sequences with V and J assigned. These tables do not hold every clone; where another copy was compared, an unresolved V gene accounts for under half, and the others remain unexplained. The sample table shows 250,000 or so clones, and about 90% are seen once. The ten largest clones represent 10% to 11% of the sample. The sequenced material came from PBMCs or T cells enriched from blood (not recorded which). These receptors were obtained from a man between 25 and 39 years old who had recovered from COVID-19.

This sequence joins TRBV10-2 and TRBJ2-3; 12 positions agree with TRBD2. The CDR3 contains 20 residues. Germline CDR1 is WSHSY and CDR2 is SAAADI. Trimming at V came to 6 bases and at J to 2 bases, leaving 18 bases not matched to a gene. The CDR3 DNA reads TGCGCCAGCAGACAGCCTAGCGGGAGGGGGTTGTTTTATTCCACAGATACGCAGTATTTT. As protein: CASRQPSGRGLFYSTDTQYF.

On this clone itself: This specimen includes other DNA sequences encoding the same CDR3. The gene calls are TRBV4-1 and TRBJ2-3; 12 bases are shared with TRBD2. V shed 2 bases and J 2 bases; nucleotides not matched to a gene: 5. The length of the CDR3 is 17 residues. The germline V gene encodes CDR1 MGHRA and CDR2 YSYEKL. DNA of the CDR3: TGCGCCAGCAGCCAACGTACTAGCGGGGGGCCCACAGATACGCAGTATTTT. Its translation: CASSQRTSGGPTDTQYF.

The chain employs TRBV10-1 and TRBJ2-2; possibly TRBD2 for D (6 bases). Deletions cut 6 bases from V and 2 bases from J, with 10 bases between. CDR1 WNHNN and CDR2 SYGVQD come from the germline V gene (reference sequence). This CDR3 region has 14 residues. CDR3 amino acids: CASRQDYNTGELFF. CDR3 DNA: TGCGCCAGCAGGCAGGACTATAACACCGGGGAGCTGTTTTTT.

The V and J genes are TRBV6-5 and TRBJ1-1; 8 bases line up with TRBD1. Germline V gene sequence: CDR1 MNHEY, CDR2 SVGAGI. CDR3 size: 14 residues. Germline trimming cut 6 bases from V and 3 bases from J; bases unmatched to any gene: 6. The CDR3 DNA is TGTGCCAGCAGACTCCAGGGGGCCTACACTGAAGCTTTCTTT. The encoded protein is CASRLQGAYTEAFF.

The chain has TRBV5-1 and TRBJ1-1, with D tentatively TRBD1 (5 bases). The V end lost 4 bases, the J end lost 4 bases, and 11 bases lay between the germline ends. Germline values: CDR1 SGHRS, CDR2 YFSETQ. This CDR3 region has 13 residues. The CDR3 DNA sequence: TGCGCCAGCAGCCCGCAGGGCGGCACTGAAGCTTTCTTT. It specifies CASSPQGGTEAFF.

J is TRBJ2-7 and V is TRBV7-2; TRBD1 matches at 9 bases. CDR3 size: 14 residues. V was clipped by 5 bases and J by 2 bases; unmatched bases: 4. Germline-derived CDR1 and CDR2 are SGHTA and FQGNSA. In nucleotides, the CDR3 is TGTGCCAGCAGCCCTTACAGGGGGCCCTACGAGCAGTACTTC. It codes for CASSPYRGPYEQYF.

The V and J genes are TRBV4-1 and TRBJ1-5, with D perhaps matching TRBD1 (6 bases). Germline CDR1 is MGHRA and CDR2 is YSYEKL. Trimming left V 0 bases short and J 2 bases short, with 8 bases between. The CDR3 runs 15 residues. CDR3 sequence reads: CASSQDGQRNQPQHF. The CDR3 coding sequence is TGCGCCAGCAGCCAAGATGGACAGCGCAATCAGCCCCAGCATTTT.

CDR3 in amino acids: CATSGAGELDEQFF. DNA for the CDR3: TGTGCCACCAGTGGAGCGGGAGAGTTGGATGAGCAGTTCTTC. The rearrangement uses TRBV24-1 and TRBJ2-1; 8 positions match TRBD2. The V gene end was trimmed by 5 bases and the J gene end by 8 bases; junction bases not matched to a gene: 7. The CDR3 contains 14 residues. Germline V gene sequence: CDR1 KGHDR, CDR2 SFDVKD.

This clone was detected only once. CDR3 loop: CASSLSALGQETQYF. The CDR3 DNA reads as TGTGCCAGCAGCTTATCGGCCCTAGGTCAAGAGACCCAGTACTTC. The J gene is TRBJ2-5, the V gene TRBV7-2, with unresolved D. The CDR3 length is 15 residues. The V and J ends lost 2 bases and 2 bases respectively, with 12 bases between them. The germline V gene has CDR1 SGHTA and CDR2 FQGNSA.

The chain has TRBV14 and TRBJ2-1; 8 positions agree with TRBD1. Germline V gives CDR1 SGHDN, CDR2 FVKESK. The CDR3 loop spans 15 amino acids. The V and J ends lost 3 bases and 7 bases, in that order; junction bases with no gene match: 8. CDR3 DNA sequence: TGTGCCAGCAGCCAGAGACAGGGGTGGGGTAATGAGCAGTTCTTC. Translating it yields CASSQRQGWGNEQFF. Full variable domain (outside the CDR3, taken from reference TRBV14 and TRBJ2-1): EAGVTQFPSHSVIEKGQTVTLRCDPISGHDNLYWYRRVMGKEIKFLLHFVKESKQDESGMPNNRFLAERTGGTYSTLKVQPAELEDSGVYFCASSQRQGWGNEQFFGPGTRLTVL.

The V gene is TRBV5-6, the J gene TRBJ2-7; D unresolved. This CDR3 comprises 15 residues. The V gene lost 0 bases and the J gene lost 2 bases, with 12 bases spanning the gap. Germline assignment: CDR1 SGHDT and CDR2 YYEEEE. The CDR3 DNA follows: TGTGCCAGCAGCTTGGATCCACAGAAACCCTACGAGCAGTACTTC. It translates to CASSLDPQKPYEQYF.

The CDR3 here is CASSLARAHYGYTF. The CDR3 DNA reads as TGTGCCAGCAGCTTGGCCAGGGCTCACTATGGCTACACCTTC. The V call is TRBV5-6, the J call TRBJ1-2, with a weak D call TRBD1 (5 bases). Germline V lookup: CDR1 SGHDT, CDR2 YYEEEE. The CDR3 consists of 14 residues. V was pared by 0 bases and J by 3 bases, with 9 bases between.

The chain is built from TRBV9 and TRBJ2-7; TRBD2 matches 7 bases. Germline trimming cut 0 bases from V and 1 base from J; bases unmatched to any gene: 4. The CDR3 loop spans 15 amino acids. Germline CDR1 is SGDLS and CDR2 is YYNGEE. CDR3 DNA sequence: TGTGCCAGCAGCGTAGCTACTAGCGCGTCCTACGAGCAGTACTTC. It is translated as CASSVATSASYEQYF.

The V and J genes are TRBV7-2 and TRBJ1-2; perhaps TRBD1 as D (5 bases). The germline gives CDR1 SGHTA, CDR2 FQGNSA. The CDR3 extends over 11 amino acids. The germline V and J ends were trimmed by 8 bases and 13 bases, with 17 bases remaining between them. CDR3 protein: CASGGTRFLTF. In nucleotides, the CDR3 is TGTGCCAGCGGCGGGACCCGCTTTCTCACCTTC.

This chain links TRBV28 with TRBJ2-7, with no clear D. Germline CDR1 is MDHEN and CDR2 is SYDVKM. The CDR3 runs 13 residues. V shed 1 base and J shed 0 bases, with 4 bases lying between them. The CDR3 spells CASSLSYSYEQYF. CDR3 nucleotides: TGTGCCAGCAGTTTATCCTACTCCTACGAGCAGTACTTC.

The chain links TRBV5-6 to TRBJ2-1, with TRBD2 as a possible D gene (6 bases). From germline, CDR1 is SGHDT and CDR2 YYEEEE. This CDR3 spans 14 amino acids. Trimming shortened V by 4 bases and J by 5 bases, and 13 bases separated the two germline ends. DNA of the CDR3: TGTGCCAGCAGCATCGGGGGTAACAACAATGAGCAGTTCTTC. It yields the protein CASSIGGNNNEQFF. The variable domain in full, with the rest retrieved from reference TRBV5-6 and TRBJ2-1, is DAGVTQSPTHLIKTRGQQVTLRCSPKSGHDTVSWYQQALGQGPQFIFQYYEEEERQRGNFPDRFSGHQFPNYSSELNVNALLLGDSALYLCASSIGGNNNEQFFGPGTRLTVL.

The rearrangement uses TRBV24-1 and TRBJ2-1; 7 bases map to TRBD2. CDR3 length equals 18 residues. V lost 2 bases and J lost 5; bases outside the gene matches: 14. From germline, CDR1 is KGHDR and CDR2 SFDVKD. The CDR3 region has the DNA TGTGCCACCAGTGATTCCCGCGGGAGCGGCCGAACAAACAATGAGCAGTTCTTC. The encoded protein is CATSDSRGSGRTNNEQFF.

The chain employs TRBV9 and TRBJ2-1, with 11 bases aligning to TRBD2. V lost 3 bases and J lost 8; bases outside the gene matches: 7. The CDR3 is 15 amino acids. Germline V gene lookup returns CDR1 SGDLS and CDR2 YYNGEE. This CDR3 is CASSAVAGGGDEQFF. For the CDR3, the DNA is TGTGCCAGCAGCGCCGTAGCGGGAGGGGGGGATGAGCAGTTCTTC.

The V and J genes are TRBV6-5 and TRBJ1-2; 8 bases are shared with TRBD1. Germline trimming cut 3 bases from V and 4 bases from J; bases unmatched to any gene: 7. CDR1 is MNHEY and CDR2 is SVGAGI in the germline V gene. The CDR3 spans 15 residues. The CDR3 loop reads CASSYSGTGFYGYTF. CDR3 nucleotide sequence: TGTGCCAGCAGTTATTCCGGGACAGGCTTCTATGGCTACACCTTC.

The chain is built from TRBV7-3 and TRBJ2-2; D perhaps matches TRBD1 (6 bases). Germline V gene sequence: CDR1 SGHTA, CDR2 FQGTGA. This CDR3 region has 15 residues. Trimming cost V 3 bases and J 4 bases, with 12 bases left between them. CDR3 sequence reads: CASSLGAMSTGELFF. The CDR3 DNA reads as TGTGCCAGCAGCTTGGGGGCAATGAGCACCGGGGAGCTGTTTTTT.

The chain employs TRBV5-4 and TRBJ2-7; 9 bases align to TRBD1. The germline CDR1 and CDR2 sequences are SGHNT and YYREEE (reference sequence). The CDR3 spans 15 residues. V was clipped by 3 bases and J by 5 bases; unmatched bases: 9. The CDR3 protein is CASSSVRDRENEQYF. The CDR3 nucleotides read TGTGCCAGCAGCTCGGTCCGGGACAGGGAGAACGAGCAGTACTTC. The complete variable domain, with remaining parts taken from reference TRBV5-4 and TRBJ2-7, reads ETGVTQSPTHLIKTRGQQVTLRCSSQSGHNTVSWYQQALGQGPQFIFQYYREEENGRGNFPPRFSGLQFPNYSSELNVNALELDDSALYLCASSSVRDRENEQYFGPGTRLTVT.

The chain uses TRBV5-4 and TRBJ2-1, with 8 bases identical to TRBD1. With 0 bases clipped from V and 3 bases from J, the junction kept 11 bases outside the gene matches. CDR3 length equals 18 residues. CDR1 and CDR2 from the germline V gene are SGHNT and YYREEE (reference sequence). In nucleotides, the CDR3 is TGTGCCAGCAGCTTGGATGGTACGACAGGGGTGGGCTACAATGAGCAGTTCTTC. Translation: CASSLDGTTGVGYNEQFF.

The gene calls are TRBV19 and TRBJ1-5; maybe TRBD1 (5 bases). Germline V lookup: CDR1 LNHDA, CDR2 SQIVND (reference sequence). The CDR3 spans 15 residues. V lost 4 bases and J 3 bases, leaving 13 bases between the germline ends. The DNA of the CDR3 is TGTGCCAGTAGTAGTAATGACAGACCCAATCAGCCCCAGCATTTT. This codes for CASSSNDRPNQPQHF.